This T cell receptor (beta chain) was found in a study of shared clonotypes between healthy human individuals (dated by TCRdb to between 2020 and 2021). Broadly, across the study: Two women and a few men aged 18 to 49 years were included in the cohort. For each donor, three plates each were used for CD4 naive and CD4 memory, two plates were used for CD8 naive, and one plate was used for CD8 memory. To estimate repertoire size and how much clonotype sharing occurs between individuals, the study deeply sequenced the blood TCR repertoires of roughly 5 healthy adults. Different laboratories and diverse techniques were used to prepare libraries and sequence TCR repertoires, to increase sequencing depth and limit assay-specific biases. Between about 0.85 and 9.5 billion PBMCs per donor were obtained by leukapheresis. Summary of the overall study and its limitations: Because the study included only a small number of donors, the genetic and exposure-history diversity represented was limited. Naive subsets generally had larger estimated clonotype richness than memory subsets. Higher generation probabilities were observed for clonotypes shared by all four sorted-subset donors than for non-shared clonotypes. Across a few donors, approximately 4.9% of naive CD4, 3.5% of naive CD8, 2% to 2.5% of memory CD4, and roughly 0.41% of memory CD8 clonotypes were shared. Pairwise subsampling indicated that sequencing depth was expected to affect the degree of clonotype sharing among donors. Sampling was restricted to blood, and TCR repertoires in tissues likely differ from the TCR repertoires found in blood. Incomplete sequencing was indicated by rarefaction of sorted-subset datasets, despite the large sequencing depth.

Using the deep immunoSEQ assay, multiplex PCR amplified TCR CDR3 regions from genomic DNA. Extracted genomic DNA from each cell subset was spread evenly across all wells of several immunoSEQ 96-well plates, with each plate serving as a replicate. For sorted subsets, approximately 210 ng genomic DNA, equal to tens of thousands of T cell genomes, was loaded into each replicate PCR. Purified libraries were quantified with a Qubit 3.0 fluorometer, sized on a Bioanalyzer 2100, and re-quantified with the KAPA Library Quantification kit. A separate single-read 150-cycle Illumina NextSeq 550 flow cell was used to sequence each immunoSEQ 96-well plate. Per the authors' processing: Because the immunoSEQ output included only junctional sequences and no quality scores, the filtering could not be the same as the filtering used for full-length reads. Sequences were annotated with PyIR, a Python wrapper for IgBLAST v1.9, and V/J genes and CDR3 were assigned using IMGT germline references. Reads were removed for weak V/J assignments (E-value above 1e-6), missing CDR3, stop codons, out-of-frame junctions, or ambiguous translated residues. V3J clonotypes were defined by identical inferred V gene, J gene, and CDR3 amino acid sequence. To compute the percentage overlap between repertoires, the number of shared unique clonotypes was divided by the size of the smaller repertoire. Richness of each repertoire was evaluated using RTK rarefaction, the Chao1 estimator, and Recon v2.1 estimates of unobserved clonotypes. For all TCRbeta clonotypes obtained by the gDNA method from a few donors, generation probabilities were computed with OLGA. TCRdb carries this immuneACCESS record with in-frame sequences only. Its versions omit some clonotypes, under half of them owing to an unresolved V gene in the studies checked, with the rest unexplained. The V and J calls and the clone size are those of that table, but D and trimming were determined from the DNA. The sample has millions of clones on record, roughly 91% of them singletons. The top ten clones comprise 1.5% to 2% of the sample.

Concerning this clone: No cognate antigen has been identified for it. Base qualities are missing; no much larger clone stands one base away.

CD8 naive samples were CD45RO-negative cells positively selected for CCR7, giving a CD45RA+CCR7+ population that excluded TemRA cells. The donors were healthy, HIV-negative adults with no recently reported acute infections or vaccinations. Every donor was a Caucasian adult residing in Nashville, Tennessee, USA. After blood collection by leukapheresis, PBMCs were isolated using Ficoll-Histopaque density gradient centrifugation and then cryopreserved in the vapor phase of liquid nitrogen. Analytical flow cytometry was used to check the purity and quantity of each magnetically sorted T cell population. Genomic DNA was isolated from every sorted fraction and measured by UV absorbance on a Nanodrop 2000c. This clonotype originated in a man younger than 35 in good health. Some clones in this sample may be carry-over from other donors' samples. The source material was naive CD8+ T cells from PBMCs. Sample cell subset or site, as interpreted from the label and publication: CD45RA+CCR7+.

The sequence in DNA is TGTGCCAGCAGCACCGGACTAGCGGTTTACAATGAGCAGTTCTTC. Its amino acids are CASSTGLAVYNEQFF. The chain joins TRBV9 to TRBJ2-1, with 10 central nucleotides matching TRBD2. Trimming accounts for 4 bases at V and 4 bases at J, while the number of junction bases matched to no gene is 5. For CDR1 and CDR2, the germline V gene lists SGDLS and YYNGEE. The CDR3 starts with the cysteine, ends with the phenylalanine, and has 15 residues. Here the CDR3 DNA is all that survives: 45 bases in frame from base 1. With the rest looked up from the reference TRBV9 and TRBJ2-1 genes rather than sequenced, the full variable domain is DSGVTQTPKHLITATGQRVTLRCSPRSGDLSVYWYQQSLDQGLQFLIQYYNGEERAKGNILERFSAQQFPDLHSELNLSSLELGDSALYFCASSTGLAVYNEQFFGPGTRLTVL.